This record covers a single T cell receptor (beta chain). Its antigen is undetermined. The method was immunoSEQ multiplex PCR; TCRdb's version includes in-frame clones alone and lacks a portion of them. The data show 88,000 or so clones, roughly nine tenths seen once. This record belongs to a study of graft-versus-host responses after intestinal transplantation. Study information: Each recipient received a multivisceral, liver-intestinal, or isolated intestinal graft. Every transplant recipient was induced with anti-thymocyte globulin, then maintained on tacrolimus and steroids for two to three years. Study-wide results and limits: After transplant, early declines in HvG clones were associated with peak levels of circulating GvH clones.

The CDR3 length is 18 residues. V lost 5 bases, J lost 4 bases, and 14 bases stayed unmatched. Germline loops: CDR1 KGHSH, CDR2 LQKENI. The source of this sequence is a human donor who received an intestinal transplant. The chain joins TRBV18 to TRBJ2-1; 10 nucleotides align to TRBD2. The sample here was unstimulated CD4+ T cells sorted from spleen or lymph node cells, taken before intestinal transplant. The CDR3 DNA sequence: TGTGCCAGCTCAGACCATATCGGACAGCGGGGGGGATACAATGAGCAGTTCTTC. Protein product: CASSDHIGQRGGYNEQFF.